Presented here are 16 T cell receptor beta chains from one specimen sequenced in a study of CD8+ T cells in alopecia areata. Treatment defined: oral pan-JAK inhibitor, 5-10 mg twice daily. TCR sequencing used cDNA made by reverse transcription of extracted RNA. Generated by immunoSEQ multiplex PCR, the TCRdb table keeps only in-frame clones and is missing some. The repertoire consists of about 120,000 clones, with under 60% occurring once and the leading ten covering more than 9%. Sequenced material: CD8+ T cells sorted from blood, taken at week 24, from a patient treated with tofacitinib. Receptor source: a human donor with alopecia areata.

The chain links TRBV12-5 to TRBJ2-7; 8 nucleotides line up with TRBD1. The V segment lost 6 bases and the J segment 6 bases; nucleotides outside the gene matches: 10. Germline V gene lookup returns CDR1 LGHNT and CDR2 FRNRAP. CDR3 length equals 14 residues. As DNA, the CDR3 is TGTGCTAGTGGCCCCGGACAGGGAGGTCGCGAGCAGTACTTC. Encoded protein: CASGPGQGGREQYF.

This clone has just a few counts. This rearrangement joins TRBV14 to TRBJ2-7; 11 nucleotides match TRBD2. The CDR3 runs 16 residues. Germline CDR1 reads SGHDN; CDR2 reads FVKESK. Trimming removed 7 bases from V and 0 bases from J; junction bases left unmatched: 8. The CDR3, as DNA: TGTGCCAGCAAACAAGCCGGGACTAGCGGCTCCTACGAGCAGTACTTC. It codes for CASKQAGTSGSYEQYF. Looking up the rest from reference TRBV14 and TRBJ2-7 gives the full variable domain: EAGVTQFPSHSVIEKGQTVTLRCDPISGHDNLYWYRRVMGKEIKFLLHFVKESKQDESGMPNNRFLAERTGGTYSTLKVQPAELEDSGVYFCASKQAGTSGSYEQYFGPGTRLTVT.

This clone appeared a few times. This chain links TRBV7-9 with TRBJ1-6; 8 positions agree with TRBD1. The germline V gene encodes CDR1 SEHNR and CDR2 FQNEAQ (reference sequence). The V segment lost 5 bases and the J segment 4 bases; nucleotides outside the gene matches: 4. The CDR3 is 15 residues long. The CDR3 is CASSPRQGYNSPLHF. The CDR3 DNA follows: TGTGCCAGCAGCCCCCGACAGGGGTATAATTCACCCCTCCACTTT. The whole variable domain, remainder taken from reference TRBV7-9 and TRBJ1-6, is DTGVSQNPRHKITKRGQNVTFRCDPISEHNRLYWYRQTLGQGPEFLTYFQNEAQLEKSRLLSDRFSAERPKGSFSTLEIQRTEQGDSAMYLCASSPRQGYNSPLHFGNGTRLTVT.

This clone was seen a handful of times. This chain uses TRBV29-1 with TRBJ1-2; 10 bases line up with TRBD1. The CDR3 length is 13 residues. The germline V gene has CDR1 SQVTM and CDR2 ANQGSEA. V gave up 4 bases and J gave up 6 bases; unmatched junction bases: 5. This chain's CDR3 is CSVVDRGLNGYTF. The DNA for the CDR3 is TGCAGCGTTGTAGACAGGGGGCTCAATGGCTACACCTTC.

This clone was detected a few times. The genes are TRBV7-6 and TRBJ2-3; 10 bases line up with TRBD2. The CDR3 spans 16 residues. CDR1 and CDR2 (germline): SGHVS, FNYEAQ. V lost 5 bases and J lost 2; bases outside the gene matches: 7. The CDR3 bases are TGTGCCAGCAGCGTTAGCGGGGGGACTTTCACAGATACGCAGTATTTT. Translated: CASSVSGGTFTDTQYF.

The V and J genes are TRBV5-4 and TRBJ1-1; 8 bases match TRBD1. V lost 3 bases and J lost 0; bases outside the gene matches: 4. The CDR3 length is 15 residues. Germline V gene data show CDR1 as SGHNT and CDR2 as YYREEE (reference sequence). The CDR3 loop is CASSSGQGMNTEAFF. Written as DNA, the CDR3 is TGTGCCAGCAGCTCTGGACAGGGAATGAACACTGAAGCTTTCTTT.

This chain joins TRBV19 and TRBJ2-7; D is perhaps TRBD1 (6 bases). The J call may be incorrect, as the DNA end agrees better with TRBJ2-5. The CDR3 covers 16 residues. CDR1 and CDR2 from the germline V gene are LNHDA and SQIVND (reference sequence). This CDR3 is CASSPHRVGSGETQYF. CDR3 nucleotide sequence: TGTGCCAGTAGTCCGCACAGGGTAGGGTCGGGGGAGACCCAGTACTTC.

The V and J genes are TRBV29-1 and TRBJ2-2; 9 bases align to TRBD2. Germline assignment: CDR1 SQVTM and CDR2 ANQGSEA. Germline trimming cut 3 bases from V and 2 bases from J; bases unmatched to any gene: 4. The CDR3 is made up of 15 amino acids. CDR3 region: CSVDERGVNTGELFF. For the CDR3, the DNA is TGCAGCGTTGATGAGCGGGGGGTCAACACCGGGGAGCTGTTTTTT.

The chain employs TRBV15 and TRBJ2-5; maybe TRBD1 (7 bases). V was clipped by 5 bases and J by 4 bases, with 17 bases between them. Germline CDR1 is LNHNV and CDR2 is YYDKDF (reference sequence). CDR3 size: 15 residues. CDR3 DNA sequence: TGTGCCACCAGCGGCGGGACAGCCAGGCGAGAGACCCAGTACTTC. It specifies CATSGGTARRETQYF.

V is TRBV2 and J is TRBJ1-5, with 9 bases matching TRBD1. V lost 6 bases, J lost 6 bases, and 9 bases stayed unmatched. The CDR3 runs 15 residues. In germline, CDR1 is SNHLY, CDR2 FYNNEI. The CDR3 DNA reads as TGTGCCAGCAGACCCGGACAGGGGCCAAGTCAGCCCCAGCATTTT. The encoded protein is CASRPGQGPSQPQHF.

This clone was recorded only once. The chain joins TRBV29-1 to TRBJ2-3; 7 nucleotides agree with TRBD2. Germline lookup yields CDR1 SQVTM and CDR2 ANQGSEA. J lost 2 bases, V lost 3 bases, and 11 bases had no gene match. This CDR3 spans 16 amino acids. The CDR3 sequence is CSVDGSLAASTDTQYF. CDR3 sequence (DNA): TGCAGCGTTGATGGTTCTCTAGCGGCCTCCACAGATACGCAGTATTTT.

The rearrangement links TRBV27 to TRBJ1-2; TRBD1 might be the D (6 bases). The length of the CDR3 is 13 residues. Germline values: CDR1 MNHEY, CDR2 SMNVEV (reference sequence). Trimming stripped 3 bases from V and 4 bases from J, with 9 bases between. The CDR3 DNA follows: TGTGCCAGCAGTTTGGGGGGCGCCTATGGCTACACCTTC. Translated: CASSLGGAYGYTF.

The gene calls are TRBV4-3 and TRBJ2-2; 9 bases map to TRBD2. V lost 0 bases to trimming and J lost 7 bases; unmatched junction nucleotides: 12. Germline CDR1 reads LGHNA; CDR2 reads YSLEER. The CDR3 has 18 amino acids. CDR3 in DNA: TGCGCCAGCAGCCAAGAAATAGCGGGGGCGATCCCACACGGGGAGCTGTTTTTT. Its translation: CASSQEIAGAIPHGELFF.

This clone showed up just a few times. V usage is TRBV7-2 and J usage is TRBJ1-2, with 9 bases identical to TRBD1. Germline lookup yields CDR1 SGHTA and CDR2 FQGNSA. The CDR3 covers 14 residues. V was clipped by 5 bases and J by 8 bases; unmatched bases: 9. In DNA, the CDR3 is TGTGCCAGCAGCCCAACAGGGGGCTCGGGAGGCTACACCTTC. Protein product: CASSPTGGSGGYTF. The variable domain in full, completed from reference TRBV7-2 and TRBJ1-2, reads GAGVSQSPSNKVTEKGKDVELRCDPISGHTALYWYRQSLGQGLEFLIYFQGNSAPDKSGLPSDRFSAERTGGSVSTLTIQRTQQEDSAVYLCASSPTGGSGGYTFGSGTRLTVV.

The chain uses TRBV14 and TRBJ2-3, with D unclear. Trimming took off 3 bases at V and 2 bases at J, with 18 bases between the two ends. This CDR3 is 17 amino acids long. The germline gives CDR1 SGHDN, CDR2 FVKESK. Here the CDR3 DNA reads TGTGCCAGCAGCCAGAAGGGCCCGGCGTCCTACACAGATACGCAGTATTTT. Protein: CASSQKGPASYTDTQYF.

The chain employs TRBV11-2 and TRBJ1-1; 7 nucleotides line up with TRBD1. The CDR3 length is 14 residues. Trimming removed 3 bases from V and 2 bases from J; junction bases left unmatched: 3. CDR1 and CDR2 from the germline V gene are SGHAT and FQNNGV. In nucleotides, the CDR3 is TGTGCCAGCAGCTTCCGAGGGGGCAACACTGAAGCTTTCTTT. As protein: CASSFRGGNTEAFF.